This note documents a single T cell receptor (beta chain) sequence. Its antigen is not yet known. At one end the junction does not follow the germline gene, possibly because of a read error. CDR1 and CDR2 (SGHRS, YFSETQ) derive from the germline V gene. Reading from cysteine to phenylalanine, the CDR3 counts 11 amino acids. The DNA shown is the 33-base CDR3, in frame from base 1. Genomic DNA served as template for TCR beta VDJ combination and CDR3 sequence profiling. An Illumina HiSeq 2000 was used for TCR repertoire sequencing. The study's own analysis went as follows. TRBV/TRBJ rearrangement plots, CDR3 size and DJ length profiles, and Simpson's diversity index were used to evaluate the repertoires. The immunodominant clone was defined as the most abundant DNA sequence in deep sequencing data. CDR3 amino acid sequences were checked for sharing between subjects and were compared against published repertoires and the VDJdb database. Starting from the raw public reads, TCRdb applied fastp trimming at Q25, assembled clones with MiXCR and retained in-frame beta chains. Every distinct CDR3 protein forms one entry, paired with its most common genes and DNA. TCRdb, not the original authors, processed these V and J calls. Counted in this sample were roughly 200,000 distinct CDR3 sequences; about 60% of them appeared once. Jointly, the top ten make up approximately 42% of the sample.

The entry originates in a study of CD8+CD57+ T cells in acquired aplastic anemia (dated by TCRdb to the late 2010s). As for the study more broadly: DNA extracted from sorted CD4+ and CD8+ cells had a mean of around 3 ug, with a range of roughly 0.18 to 27.4 ug. A CD8+CD57+ expansion meant a frequency higher than the mean frequency seen in healthy subjects. Here is what the overall study found, with its caveats: Although around 30 CD8+ CDR3 sequences were shared by patients and controls, these sequences appeared highly expressed in patients and within the immunodominant clones of patients. No significant difference in CD8+ Simpson's diversity was found between patients and healthy controls (P=0.060).

Patients chosen for sequencing had shown expansion of CD8+CD57+ cells by flow cytometry. Every patient had a diagnosis of severe acquired aplastic anemia based on International Study of Aplastic Anemia and Agranulocytosis and Camitta criteria. No therapy had been received by the patients at the time of blood sampling. TCR repertoires of sorted CD4+ and CD8+ blood T cells from severe aplastic anemia patients and healthy subjects were deep-sequenced in the study. Patients were enrolled under clinicaltrials.gov protocols 00001620, 01623167, 00001397, 00071045, 00081523 and 00961064 in the USA. Ficoll-Paque density gradient centrifugation was used to isolate peripheral blood mononuclear cells. Before DNA extraction, CD4+ and CD8+ T cells were sorted with FACS or magnetic beads.

This sequence originates from a human donor with aplastic anemia. The rearranged chain carries TRBV5-1 and TRBJ2-7; the D gene is not confidently resolved. Sequenced input: sorted CD4+, CD8+, or CD8+CD57+ T cells (not recorded which) from PBMCs. CDR3 region: CASSFRYEQYF. The DNA reads as follows: TGTGCCAGCAGCTTCCGCTACGAGCAGTACTTC. Here the CDR3 is joined to the reference TRBV5-1 and TRBJ2-7 genes, and the full variable domain is: KAGVTQTPRYLIKTRGQQVTLSCSPISGHRSVSWYQQTPGQGLQFLFEYFSETQRNKGNFPGRFSGRQFSNSRSEMNVSTLELGDSALYLCASSFRYEQYFGPGTRLTVT.